This is a list of T cell receptor beta chains from one sample in a study of T cells in Graves' hyperthyroidism and ophthalmopathy. TCRdb ran MiXCR on the multiplex PCR reads and lists one entry per CDR3 protein. Here the sample spans 500,000 to 650,000 distinct CDR3 sequences, about 20% being singletons. Sequenced input: blood. These TCRs come from a man aged 40-49 years with Graves' ophthalmopathy. Both conserved end residues are part of each CDR3. D genes are given only for firm matches.

>TRBJ1-1|15|TRBV6-6|.
CASSYSSTGNTEAFF
>TRBJ2-1|13|TRBV7-4|.
CASSLIGSNEQFF
>TRBJ1-2|14|TRBV9|.
CASRGMGFNYGYTF
>TRBJ2-3|11|TRBV19|.
CASRELDTQYF
>TRBJ1-3|14|TRBV3-1|.
CASSPSRAGNTIYF
>TRBJ2-7|12|TRBV20-1|.
CSVSLRGYEQYF
>TRBJ1-3|16|TRBV10-3|.
CAISEGQLPSGNTIYF
>TRBJ1-6|16|TRBV6-1|TRBD1
CASSRSPTGGHSPLHF
>TRBJ2-3|17|TRBV4-2|TRBD2
CASSQGTSGSIIDTQYF
>TRBJ1-4|11|TRBV20-1|.
CSAFGREKLFF
>TRBJ2-7|13|TRBV7-2|.
CASSLVPVYEQYF
>TRBJ1-2|16|TRBV28|TRBD1
CASSEYTGGPNYGYTF
>TRBJ2-1|17|TRBV7-9|TRBD2
CASSSNLRGGLRNEQFF
>TRBJ2-5|14|TRBV6-1|TRBD2
CASILAGVGETQYF
>TRBJ2-3|12|TRBV6-1|TRBD1
CASSLRGRTQYF
>TRBJ1-5|13|TRBV3-1|.
CASSQDEHQPQHF
>TRBJ2-3|12|TRBV12-3/TRBV12-4|.
CASSLGADTQYF